Detailed here is one T cell receptor beta chain. Its antigen is as yet unknown. Germline CDR1 reads MNHNS; CDR2 reads SASEGT. J was trimmed by 3 bases and V by 6 bases; bases with no gene match: 11. The CDR3 is 15 amino acids. PBMCs were cryopreserved, and roughly 1.9 micrograms of genomic DNA from them went into TCR beta libraries. These data come from a study of cytotoxic CD8 clonotypes in ibrutinib-treated CLL. Study findings and constraints: Elevated clonality accompanied ibrutinib response, with a return toward baseline values at progression. Sustained-remission and progressing patients had unequal sampling times.

The method was immunoSEQ multiplex PCR; TCRdb's version includes in-frame clones alone and lacks a portion of them. The repertoire holds roughly 220,000 clones, roughly 77% seen once, with more than 4.5% in the top ten. The chain combines TRBV6-1 with TRBJ2-7; TRBD1 matches at 7 bases. The material sequenced was PBMCs, taken after 12 months of ibrutinib treatment. The TCR sequence derives from a human donor with chronic lymphocytic leukemia. CDR3 sequence: CASSPSRTGHYEQYF. Here the CDR3 DNA reads TGTGCCAGCAGCCCCTCCCGGACAGGACACTACGAGCAGTACTTC.